This record looks at one T cell receptor beta chain sequence and its context. What it binds is not known. The CDR3 totals 16 residues. CDR1 SGHNT and CDR2 YYREEE come from the germline V gene (reference sequence). V lost 4 bases to trimming and J lost 0 bases, with 15 bases between them. This entry is derived from a study of Ad26.COV2.S vaccination and SARS-CoV-2 variants. Study-level information: The study gave Ad26.COV2.S intramuscularly, once or twice 56 days apart. Study-level findings and limits: Placebo and vaccine recipients had non-spike TCR breadth that was similar. From the TCR breadth and depth analyses, total T cell responses may have been underestimated.

Described treatment: about 20 received Ad26.COV2.S at low or high dose, single or two shots; about 5 received placebo; per-sample allocation not given. Sampling was performed 63 days after the first vaccine or placebo injection. The donor was a Boston adult aged 18-55 years. Clones were read by immunoSEQ multiplex PCR, and TCRdb kept only the in-frame ones, dropping some. The sample consists of under 600,000 clones, 80% to 90% of them appearing once. The receptor was derived from a person aged 18-60 years who received the Ad26.COV2.S COVID-19 vaccine or a placebo. The sequenced sample was peripheral blood, obtained in a trial of Ad26.COV2.S vaccine versus placebo. The rearrangement uses TRBV5-4 and TRBJ2-3, with TRBD2 as a possible D gene (6 bases). CDR3 DNA: TGTGCCAGCAGCGCGGACGGGAGACCTAGCACAGATACGCAGTATTTT. Amino acid sequence: CASSADGRPSTDTQYF.